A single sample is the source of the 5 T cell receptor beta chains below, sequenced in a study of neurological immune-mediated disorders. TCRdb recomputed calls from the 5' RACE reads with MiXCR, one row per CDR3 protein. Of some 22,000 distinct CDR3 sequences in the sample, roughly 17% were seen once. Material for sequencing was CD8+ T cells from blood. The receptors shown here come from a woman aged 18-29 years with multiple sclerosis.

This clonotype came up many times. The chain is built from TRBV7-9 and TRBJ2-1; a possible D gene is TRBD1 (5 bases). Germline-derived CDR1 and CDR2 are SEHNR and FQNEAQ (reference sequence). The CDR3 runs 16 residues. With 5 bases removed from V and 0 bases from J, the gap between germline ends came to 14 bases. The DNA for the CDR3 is TGTGCCAGCAGCCCATGGACAAGCAGCTCCTACAATGAGCAGTTCTTC. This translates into CASSPWTSSSYNEQFF.

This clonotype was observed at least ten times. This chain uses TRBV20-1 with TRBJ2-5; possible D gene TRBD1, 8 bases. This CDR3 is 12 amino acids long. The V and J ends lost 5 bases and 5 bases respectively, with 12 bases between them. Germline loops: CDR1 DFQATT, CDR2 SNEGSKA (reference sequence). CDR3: CSAGQGGETQYF. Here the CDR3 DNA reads TGCAGTGCTGGACAGGGAGGGGAGACCCAGTACTTC.

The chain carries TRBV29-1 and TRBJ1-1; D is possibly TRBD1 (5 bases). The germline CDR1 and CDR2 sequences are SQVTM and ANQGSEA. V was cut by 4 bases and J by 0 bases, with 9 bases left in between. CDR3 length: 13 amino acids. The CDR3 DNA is TGCAGCGTTGGGCACAGGTTGAACACTGAAGCTTTCTTT. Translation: CSVGHRLNTEAFF.

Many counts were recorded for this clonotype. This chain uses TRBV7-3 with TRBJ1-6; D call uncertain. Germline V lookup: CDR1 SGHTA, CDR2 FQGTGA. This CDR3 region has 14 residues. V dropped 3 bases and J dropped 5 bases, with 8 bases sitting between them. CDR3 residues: CASSLQRNNSPLHF. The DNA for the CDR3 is TGTGCCAGCAGCTTGCAAAGAAATAATTCACCCCTCCACTTT.

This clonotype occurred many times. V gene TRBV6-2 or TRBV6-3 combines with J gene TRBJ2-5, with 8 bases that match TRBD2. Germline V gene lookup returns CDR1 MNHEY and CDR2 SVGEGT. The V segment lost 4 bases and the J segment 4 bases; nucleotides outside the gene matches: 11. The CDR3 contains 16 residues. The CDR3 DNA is TGTGCCAGCAGTTTCTCCCCCGGGGGGGCCTTAGAGACCCAGTACTTC. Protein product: CASSFSPGGALETQYF.